The sequence of this T cell receptor beta chain was determined in a study of regulatory T cells in long-lasting Graves disease. The germline gives CDR1 MNHEY, CDR2 SVGEGT. The CDR3 runs 16 residues. J was trimmed by 2 bases and V by 8 bases; bases with no gene match: 9. To make TCR beta libraries, researchers used iRepertoire HTBI primers and Arm-PCR of CDR3 regions. TCRdb itself ran the multiplex PCR reads through MiXCR, one entry per CDR3 protein. This table holds approximately 350,000 distinct CDR3 sequences, around 15% found once. Indicated time point: newly diagnosed GD, antithyroid drugs for less than 3 months. From RNA extracted from PBMCs, the TCR library was made. These sequences were also reported in another study, on T cells in Graves' hyperthyroidism and ophthalmopathy. According to that study: First-round RT-PCR of the TCR CDR3 relied on the HTBI primer set.

The V call is TRBV6-2 or TRBV6-3, the J call TRBJ2-3, with 11 nucleotides matching TRBD2. The receptor was isolated from a middle-aged man with Graves disease. The sequences come from peripheral blood mononuclear cells (PBMCs), collected at new diagnosis, from a patient treated with antithyroid drugs. CDR3 bases: TGTGCCAGCTCCTGGCTAGCGGGGGGCATCACAGATACGCAGTATTTT. Protein product: CASSWLAGGITDTQYF.